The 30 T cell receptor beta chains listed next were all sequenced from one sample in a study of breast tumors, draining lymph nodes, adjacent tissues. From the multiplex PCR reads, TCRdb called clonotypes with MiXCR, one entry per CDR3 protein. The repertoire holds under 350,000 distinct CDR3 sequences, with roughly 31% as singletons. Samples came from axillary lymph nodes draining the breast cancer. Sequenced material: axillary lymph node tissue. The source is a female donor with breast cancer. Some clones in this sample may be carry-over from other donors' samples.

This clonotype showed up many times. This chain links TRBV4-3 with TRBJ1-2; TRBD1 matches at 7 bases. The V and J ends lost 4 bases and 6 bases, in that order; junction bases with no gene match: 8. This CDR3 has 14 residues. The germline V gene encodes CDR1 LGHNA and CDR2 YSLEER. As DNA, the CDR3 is TGCGCCAGCAGCCCAGCCGCCGGGACAGATGGCTACACCTTC. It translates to CASSPAAGTDGYTF.

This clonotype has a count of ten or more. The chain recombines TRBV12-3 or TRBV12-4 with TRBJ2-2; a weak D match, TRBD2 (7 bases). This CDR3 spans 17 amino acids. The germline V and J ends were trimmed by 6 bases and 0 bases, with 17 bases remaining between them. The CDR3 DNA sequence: TGTGCCAGCAGCAAGGGGGGGGTAAGGACGAACACCGGGGAGCTGTTTTTT. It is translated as CASSKGGVRTNTGELFF.

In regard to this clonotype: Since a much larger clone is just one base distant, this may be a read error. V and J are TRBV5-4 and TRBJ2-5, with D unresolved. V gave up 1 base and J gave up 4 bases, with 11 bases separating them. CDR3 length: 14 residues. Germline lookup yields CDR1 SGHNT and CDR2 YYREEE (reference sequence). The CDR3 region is CASSLSSNPETQYF. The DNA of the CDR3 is TGTGCCAGCAGCTTGTCCAGTAACCCAGAGACCCAGTACTTC.

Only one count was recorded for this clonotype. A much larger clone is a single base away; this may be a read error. CDR3 nucleotides: TGCGCCAGCAGCCAAGGGGGGGGGAGGACAGATGCGCAGTATTTT. This sequence encodes CASSQGGGRTDAQYF. The rearrangement joins TRBV5-4 to TRBJ2-3; a weak D match, TRBD2 (7 bases). Germline V gives CDR1 SGHNT, CDR2 YYREEE (reference sequence). CDR3 length equals 15 residues.

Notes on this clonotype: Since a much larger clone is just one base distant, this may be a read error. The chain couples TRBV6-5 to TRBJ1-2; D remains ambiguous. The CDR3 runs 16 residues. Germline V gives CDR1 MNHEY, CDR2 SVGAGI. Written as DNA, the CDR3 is TGTGCCAGCAGTTACTCGTTGAGGGAGATAACCTATGGCTGCACCTTC. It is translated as CASSYSLREITYGCTF.

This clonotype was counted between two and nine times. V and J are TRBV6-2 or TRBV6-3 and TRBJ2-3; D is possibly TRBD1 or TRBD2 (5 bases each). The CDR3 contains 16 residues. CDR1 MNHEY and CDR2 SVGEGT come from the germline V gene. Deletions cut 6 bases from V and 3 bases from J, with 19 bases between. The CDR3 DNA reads TGTGCCAGCAGCCCCGTTGGGGGAGCCTTGACAGATACGCAGTATTTT. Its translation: CASSPVGGALTDTQYF.

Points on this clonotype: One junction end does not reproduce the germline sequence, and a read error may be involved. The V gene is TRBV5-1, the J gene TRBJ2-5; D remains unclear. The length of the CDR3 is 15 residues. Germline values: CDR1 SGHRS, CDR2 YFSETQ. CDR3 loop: CASSLVAANQEAQYF. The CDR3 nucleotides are TGCGCCAGCAGCTTGGTTGCAGCTAACCAAGAGGCCCAGTACTTC.

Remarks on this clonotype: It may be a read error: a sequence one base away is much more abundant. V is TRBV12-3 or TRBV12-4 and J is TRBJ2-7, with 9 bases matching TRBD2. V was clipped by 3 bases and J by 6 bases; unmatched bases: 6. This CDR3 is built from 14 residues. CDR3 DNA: TGTGCCAGCAGTTTCGCGGGAGGGCCGGGCGAGCAGTACTTC. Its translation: CASSFAGGPGEQYF.

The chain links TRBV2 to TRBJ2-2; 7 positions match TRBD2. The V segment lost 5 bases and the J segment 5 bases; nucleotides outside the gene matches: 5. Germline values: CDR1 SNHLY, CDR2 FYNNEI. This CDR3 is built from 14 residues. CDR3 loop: CASSRTRETGELFF. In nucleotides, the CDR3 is TGTGCCAGCAGTCGGACTAGGGAAACCGGGGAGCTGTTTTTT.

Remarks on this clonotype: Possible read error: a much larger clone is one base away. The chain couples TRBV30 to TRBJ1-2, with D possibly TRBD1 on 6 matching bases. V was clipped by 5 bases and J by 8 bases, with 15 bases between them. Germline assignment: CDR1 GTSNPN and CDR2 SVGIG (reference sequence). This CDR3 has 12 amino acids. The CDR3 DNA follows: TGTGCCTGGGCCCGGGGGGCCTCGGGCTACACCTTC. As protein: CAWARGASGYTF.

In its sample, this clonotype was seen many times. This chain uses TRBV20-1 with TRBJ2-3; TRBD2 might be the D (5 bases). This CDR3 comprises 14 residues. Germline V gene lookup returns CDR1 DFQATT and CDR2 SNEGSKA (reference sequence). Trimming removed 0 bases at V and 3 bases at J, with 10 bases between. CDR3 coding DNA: TGCAGTGCTAGAGATACTAGACGGACAGATACGCAGTATTTT. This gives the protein CSARDTRRTDTQYF.

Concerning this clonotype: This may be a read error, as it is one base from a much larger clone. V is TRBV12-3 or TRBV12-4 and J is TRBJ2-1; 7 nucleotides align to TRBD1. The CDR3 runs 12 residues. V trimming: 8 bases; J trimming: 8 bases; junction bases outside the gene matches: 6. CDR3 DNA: TGTGCCAGCGGCCGAGGACAGGATGAGCAGTTCTTC. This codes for CASGRGQDEQFF.

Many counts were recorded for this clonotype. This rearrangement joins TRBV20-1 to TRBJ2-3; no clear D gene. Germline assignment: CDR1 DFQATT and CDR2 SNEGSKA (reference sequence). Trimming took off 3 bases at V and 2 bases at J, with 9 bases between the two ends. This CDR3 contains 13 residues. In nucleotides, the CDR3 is TGCAGTGCTAGGTTCGCTATCACAGATACGCAGTATTTT. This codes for CSARFAITDTQYF.

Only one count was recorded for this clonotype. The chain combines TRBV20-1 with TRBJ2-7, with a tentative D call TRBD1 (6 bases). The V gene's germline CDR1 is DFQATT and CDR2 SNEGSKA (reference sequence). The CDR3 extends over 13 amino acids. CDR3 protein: CSPGQPGNYEQYF. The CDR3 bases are TGCAGCCCTGGACAGCCCGGGAACTACGAGCAGTACTTC.

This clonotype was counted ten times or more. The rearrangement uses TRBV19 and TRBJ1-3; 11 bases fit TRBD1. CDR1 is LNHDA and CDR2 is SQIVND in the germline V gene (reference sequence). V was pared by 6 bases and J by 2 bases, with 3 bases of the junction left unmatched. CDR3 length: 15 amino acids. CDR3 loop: CASSPGQGAGNTIYF. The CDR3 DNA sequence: TGTGCCAGTAGCCCGGGACAGGGGGCTGGAAACACCATATATTTT.

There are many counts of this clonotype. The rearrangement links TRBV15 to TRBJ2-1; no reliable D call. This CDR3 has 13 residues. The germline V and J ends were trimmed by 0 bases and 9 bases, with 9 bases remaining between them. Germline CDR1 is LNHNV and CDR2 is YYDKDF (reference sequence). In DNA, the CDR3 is TGTGCCACCAGCAGAGATTCAGTGTCTGAGCAGTTCTTC. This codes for CATSRDSVSEQFF.

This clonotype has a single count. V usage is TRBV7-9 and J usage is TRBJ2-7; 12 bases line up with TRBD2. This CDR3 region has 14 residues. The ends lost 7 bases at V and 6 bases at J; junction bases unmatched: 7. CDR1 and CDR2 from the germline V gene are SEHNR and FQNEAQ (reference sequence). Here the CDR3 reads CASTTSGRSTEQYF. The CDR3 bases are TGTGCCAGCACCACTAGCGGGAGGTCCACCGAGCAGTACTTC.

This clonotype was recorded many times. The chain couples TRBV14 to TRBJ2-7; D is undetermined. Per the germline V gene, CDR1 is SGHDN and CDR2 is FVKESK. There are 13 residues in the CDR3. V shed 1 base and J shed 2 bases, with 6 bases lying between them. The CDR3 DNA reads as TGTGCCAGCAGCCAAGTGTCCACCTACGAGCAGTACTTC. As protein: CASSQVSTYEQYF. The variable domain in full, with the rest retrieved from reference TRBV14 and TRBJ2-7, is EAGVTQFPSHSVIEKGQTVTLRCDPISGHDNLYWYRRVMGKEIKFLLHFVKESKQDESGMPNNRFLAERTGGTYSTLKVQPAELEDSGVYFCASSQVSTYEQYFGPGTRLTVT.

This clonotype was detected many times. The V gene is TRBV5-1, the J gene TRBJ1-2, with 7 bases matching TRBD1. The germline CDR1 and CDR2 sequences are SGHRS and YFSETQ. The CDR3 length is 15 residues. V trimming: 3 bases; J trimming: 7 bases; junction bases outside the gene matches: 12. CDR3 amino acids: CASSSVQTGQLGYTF. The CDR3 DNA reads TGCGCCAGCAGCTCGGTACAGACAGGGCAACTTGGCTACACCTTC. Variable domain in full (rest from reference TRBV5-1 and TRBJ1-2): KAGVTQTPRYLIKTRGQQVTLSCSPISGHRSVSWYQQTPGQGLQFLFEYFSETQRNKGNFPGRFSGRQFSNSRSEMNVSTLELGDSALYLCASSSVQTGQLGYTFGSGTRLTVV.

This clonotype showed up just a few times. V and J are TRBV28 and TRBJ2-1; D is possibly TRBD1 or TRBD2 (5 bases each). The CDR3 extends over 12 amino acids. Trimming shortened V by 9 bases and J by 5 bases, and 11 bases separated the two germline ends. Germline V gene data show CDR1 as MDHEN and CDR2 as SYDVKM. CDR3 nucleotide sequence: TGTGCCAGTTCGGGGCTACACAATGAGCAGTTCTTC. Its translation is CASSGLHNEQFF.

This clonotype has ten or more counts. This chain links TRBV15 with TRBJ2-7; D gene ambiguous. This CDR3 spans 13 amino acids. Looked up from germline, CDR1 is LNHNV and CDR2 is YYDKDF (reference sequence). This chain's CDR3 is CATSRGSSYEQYF. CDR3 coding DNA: TGTGCAACCTCTCGCGGTAGCTCCTACGAGCAGTACTTC.

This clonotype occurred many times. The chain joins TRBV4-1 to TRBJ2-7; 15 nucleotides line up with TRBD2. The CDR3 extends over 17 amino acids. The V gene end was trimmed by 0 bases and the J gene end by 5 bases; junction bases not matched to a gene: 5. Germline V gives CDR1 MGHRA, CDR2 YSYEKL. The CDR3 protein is CASSQEGLAGGRDEQYF. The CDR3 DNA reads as TGCGCCAGCAGCCAAGAGGGACTAGCGGGGGGCAGGGACGAGCAGTACTTC.

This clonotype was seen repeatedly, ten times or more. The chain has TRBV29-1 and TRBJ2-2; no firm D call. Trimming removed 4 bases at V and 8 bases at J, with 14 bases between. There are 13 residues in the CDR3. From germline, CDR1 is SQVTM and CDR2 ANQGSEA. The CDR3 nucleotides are TGCAGCGTTGGCATGGCCGTGGGTGGGGAGCTGTTTTTT. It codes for CSVGMAVGGELFF.

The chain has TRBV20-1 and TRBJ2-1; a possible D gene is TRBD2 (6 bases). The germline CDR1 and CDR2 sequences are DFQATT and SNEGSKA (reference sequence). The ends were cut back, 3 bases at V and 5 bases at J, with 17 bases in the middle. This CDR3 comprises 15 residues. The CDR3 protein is CSASGAGKSHNEQFF. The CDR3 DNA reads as TGCAGTGCTAGCGGGGCGGGGAAATCCCACAATGAGCAGTTCTTC.

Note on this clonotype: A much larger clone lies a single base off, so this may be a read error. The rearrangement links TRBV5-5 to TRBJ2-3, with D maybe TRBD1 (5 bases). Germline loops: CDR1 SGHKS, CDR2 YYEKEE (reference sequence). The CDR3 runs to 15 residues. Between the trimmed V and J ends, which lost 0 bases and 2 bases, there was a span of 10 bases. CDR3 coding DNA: TGTGCCAGCAGCTTGGCCAGGGCATACACAGATACGCAGTATTTT. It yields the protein CASSLARAYTDTQYF. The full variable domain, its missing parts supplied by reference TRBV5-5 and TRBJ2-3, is DAGVTQSPTHLIKTRGQQVTLRCSPISGHKSVSWYQQVLGQGPQFIFQYYEKEERGRGNFPDRFSARQFPNYSSELNVNALLLGDSALYLCASSLARAYTDTQYFGPGTRLTVL.

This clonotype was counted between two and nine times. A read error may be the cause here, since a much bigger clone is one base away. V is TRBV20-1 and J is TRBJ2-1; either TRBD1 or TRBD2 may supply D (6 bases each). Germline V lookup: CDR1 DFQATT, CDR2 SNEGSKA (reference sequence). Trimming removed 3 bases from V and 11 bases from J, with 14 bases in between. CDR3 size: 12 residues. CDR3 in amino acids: CSASDGGGKQFF. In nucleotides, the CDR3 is TGCAGTGCTAGCGACGGGGGCGGTAAGCAGTTCTTC.

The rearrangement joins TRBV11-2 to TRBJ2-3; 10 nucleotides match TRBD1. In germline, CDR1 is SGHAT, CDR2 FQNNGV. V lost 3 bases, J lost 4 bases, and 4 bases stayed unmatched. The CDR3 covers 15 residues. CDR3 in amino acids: CASSFSGTGADTQYF. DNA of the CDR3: TGTGCCAGCAGCTTTTCCGGGACAGGGGCAGATACGCAGTATTTT. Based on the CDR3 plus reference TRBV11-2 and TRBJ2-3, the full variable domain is EAGVAQSPRYKIIEKRQSVAFWCNPISGHATLYWYQQILGQGPKLLIQFQNNGVVDDSQLPKDRFSAERLKGVDSTLKIQPAKLEDSAVYLCASSFSGTGADTQYFGPGTRLTVL.

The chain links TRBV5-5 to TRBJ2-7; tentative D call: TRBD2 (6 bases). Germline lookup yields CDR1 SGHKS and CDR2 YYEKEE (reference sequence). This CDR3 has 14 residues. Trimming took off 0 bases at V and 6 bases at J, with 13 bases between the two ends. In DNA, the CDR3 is TGTGCCAGCAGCTTGGCGGCGGGGTTGGGCGAGCAGTACTTC. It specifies CASSLAAGLGEQYF.

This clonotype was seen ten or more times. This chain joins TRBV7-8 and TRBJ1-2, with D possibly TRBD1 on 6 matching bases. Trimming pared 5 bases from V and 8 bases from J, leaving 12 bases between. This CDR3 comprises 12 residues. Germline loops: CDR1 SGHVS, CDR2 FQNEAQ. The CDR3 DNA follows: TGTGCCAGCAGCCCAGGGGATCGCGGCTACACCTTC. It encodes CASSPGDRGYTF.

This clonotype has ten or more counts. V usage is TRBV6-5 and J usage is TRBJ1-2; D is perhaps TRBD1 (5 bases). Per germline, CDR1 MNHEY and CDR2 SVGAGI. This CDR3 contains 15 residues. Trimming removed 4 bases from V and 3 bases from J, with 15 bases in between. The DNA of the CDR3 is TGTGCCAGCAGTTCCCCTATGCGACAGCACTATGGCTACACCTTC. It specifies CASSSPMRQHYGYTF.